A selection of T cell receptor beta chains follows, all from one sample in a study of cytomegalovirus exposure and HLA in healthy donors. The assay was immunoSEQ multiplex PCR, and TCRdb's table has in-frame clones only and misses some. The sample shows 66,000 or so clones, around 97% of them seen only once. Sequencing was carried out using PBMCs. Receptors were obtained from a young woman in good health and CMV-seropositive. CDR3s include the opening cysteine and the closing phenylalanine or tryptophan. A D gene is named only where the DNA matches it firmly. The size entry is marked missing in some rows and otherwise reads once, few, many or a size class.

TRBD2	TRBV28	.	TRBJ2-7	CASRSGSIYEQYF	TGTGCCAGCAGAAGCGGGAGTATCTACGAGCAGTACTTC
.	TRBV6-6	once	TRBJ1-1	CASSPPGNTEAFF	TGTGCCAGCAGTCCGCCGGGGAACACTGAAGCTTTCTTT
TRBD2	TRBV7-6	once	TRBJ2-1	CASSSARGLGLAGTYNEQFF	TGTGCCAGCAGCTCCGCGCGGGGGCTGGGACTAGCGGGAACCTACAATGAGCAGTTCTTC
TRBD1	TRBV5-1	.	TRBJ2-1	CASSFDRVPLNEQFF	TGCGCCAGCAGCTTCGACAGGGTCCCCCTCAATGAGCAGTTCTTC
.	TRBV28	.	TRBJ1-3	CASSFRFKDSGNTIYF	TGTGCCAGCAGTTTTAGATTCAAAGACTCTGGAAACACCATATATTTT
.	TRBV7-9	.	TRBJ1-4	CASSVGGGSNEKLFF	TGTGCCAGCAGCGTAGGGGGGGGCTCTAATGAAAAACTGTTTTTT
TRBD1	TRBV11-3	.	TRBJ2-3	CASSLRRQGAGTDTQYF	TGTGCCAGCAGCTTAAGGCGCCAGGGGGCAGGGACAGATACGCAGTATTTT
TRBD1	TRBV15	.	TRBJ2-7	CATNDLARTGSHEQYF	TGTGCCACCAACGATCTTGCCAGGACAGGGTCCCACGAGCAGTACTTC
TRBD1	TRBV10-3	.	TRBJ1-2	CAISETGVSSNYGYTF	TGTGCCATCAGTGAGACAGGGGTCTCCTCTAACTATGGCTACACCTTC
.	TRBV6-5	.	TRBJ2-3	CATKDADTQYF	TGTGCCACTAAAGATGCAGATACGCAGTATTTT
.	TRBV7-2	once	TRBJ1-5	CASSLGHYSNQPQHF	TGTGCCAGCAGCTTAGGGCATTATAGCAATCAGCCCCAGCATTTT
TRBD1	TRBV15	.	TRBJ2-7	CATSRLDRASSYEQYF	TGTGCCACCAGCAGATTAGACAGGGCGAGCTCCTACGAGCAGTACTTC
TRBD2	TRBV4-1	.	TRBJ2-1	CASSRGGSSYNEQFF	TGCGCCAGCAGCCGTGGCGGGAGCTCCTACAATGAGCAGTTCTTC
.	TRBV5-5	.	TRBJ2-1	CASSVTGHEQFF	TGTGCCAGCAGCGTTACAGGGCATGAGCAGTTCTTC
.	TRBV4-1	.	TRBJ2-7	CASSQFLGLSYEQYF	TGCGCCAGCAGCCAATTTTTGGGGCTGTCCTACGAGCAGTACTTC
TRBD1	TRBV10-1	.	TRBJ1-1	CASSKYRGGTEAFF	TGCGCCAGCAGTAAATACAGGGGAGGTACTGAAGCTTTCTTT
.	TRBV9	.	TRBJ1-2	CASSRGSYGYTF	TGTGCCAGCAGCCGGGGGAGCTATGGCTACACCTTC
TRBD2	TRBV5-5	.	TRBJ2-7	CASSLGTSGFYEQYF	TGTGCCAGCAGCCTTGGGACTAGCGGGTTCTACGAGCAGTACTTC
.	TRBV7-3	.	TRBJ2-6	CASSLFSAGANVLTF	TGTGCCAGCAGCTTATTTAGCGCTGGGGCCAACGTCCTGACTTTC
TRBD1	TRBV10-3	.	TRBJ1-5	CAISDSGTGRLRQPQHF	TGTGCCATCAGTGACTCCGGGACAGGGAGGTTGCGGCAGCCCCAGCATTTT
.	TRBV9	.	TRBJ1-2	CASSVGGITNYGYTF	TGTGCCAGCAGCGTAGGAGGCATTACTAACTATGGCTACACCTTC
.	TRBV7-3	.	TRBJ2-1	CASSSQAGLSYNEQFF	TGTGCCAGCAGCTCGCAAGCGGGCCTCTCCTACAATGAGCAGTTCTTC
TRBD2	TRBV28	.	TRBJ2-1	CASSWVVAGVFEQFF	TGTGCCAGCAGTTGGGTGGTAGCGGGAGTGTTTGAGCAGTTCTTC
TRBD1	TRBV5-6	.	TRBJ2-5	CASSHDRGETQYF	TGTGCCAGCAGCCACGACAGGGGGGAGACCCAGTACTTC
TRBD1	TRBV5-5	.	TRBJ1-4	CASSKGQGGEKLFF	TGTGCCAGCAGCAAGGGACAGGGCGGTGAAAAACTGTTTTTT
TRBD2	TRBV4-2	.	TRBJ2-3	CASSLGLAGDTDTQYF	TGTGCCAGCAGTCTGGGACTAGCGGGGGACACAGATACGCAGTATTTT
.	TRBV6-1	.	TRBJ2-3	CASSEAGWTTSTDTQYF	TGTGCCAGCAGTGAAGCGGGTTGGACTACCAGCACAGATACGCAGTATTTT
.	TRBV13	.	TRBJ2-7	CASSLGGRGNEQYF	TGTGCCAGCAGCTTAGGAGGGAGAGGGAACGAGCAGTACTTC
TRBD1	TRBV6-4	.	TRBJ1-1	CASSKGEGAGTEAFF	TGTGCCAGCAGTAAGGGAGAGGGGGCAGGGACTGAAGCTTTCTTT
TRBD2	TRBV11-2	once	TRBJ2-7	CASSFSLTSEYEQYF	TGTGCCAGCAGCTTTTCCCTGACTAGCGAGTACGAGCAGTACTTC
TRBD1	TRBV9	.	TRBJ1-1	CASSTGQGTEAFF	TGTGCCAGCAGCACAGGACAGGGCACTGAAGCTTTCTTT
TRBD2	TRBV9	.	TRBJ2-5	CASSLSGTQETQYF	TGTGCCAGCAGCCTTAGCGGGACACAAGAGACCCAGTACTTC
.	TRBV19	.	TRBJ1-5	CASSSRGGGSGNQPQHF	TGTGCCAGTAGTAGCCGCGGGGGGGGGTCGGGCAATCAGCCCCAGCATTTT
.	TRBV28	.	TRBJ2-6	CASTTHISGANVLTF	TGTGCCAGCACCACCCACATCTCTGGGGCCAACGTCCTGACTTTC
TRBD1	TRBV9	.	TRBJ2-7	CASSVQGDYEQYF	TGTGCCAGCAGCGTACAGGGGGACTACGAGCAGTACTTC
TRBD2	TRBV4-2	.	TRBJ2-2	CASSQGLGSGRITGELFF	TGTGCCAGCAGCCAAGGGTTGGGTAGCGGGAGGATCACCGGGGAGCTGTTTTTT
TRBD1	TRBV14	.	TRBJ1-3	CASSHRQGAGNTIYF	TGTGCCAGCAGCCACCGACAGGGAGCAGGAAACACCATATATTTT
TRBD1	TRBV6-6	.	TRBJ1-1	CASSSTSRDRGEAFF	TGTGCCAGCAGTTCTACTTCCAGGGACAGGGGGGAAGCTTTCTTT
TRBD2	TRBV5-1	.	TRBJ2-1	CASSTGLAGDLGNEQFF	TGCGCCAGCAGCACTGGACTAGCGGGAGACCTGGGGAATGAGCAGTTCTTC
.	TRBV25-1	.	TRBJ2-1	CASARLNEQFF	TGTGCCAGCGCGCGTTTGAATGAGCAGTTCTTC
.	TRBV19	once	TRBJ1-1	CASSMRELNTEAFF	TGTGCCAGTAGTATGCGTGAGCTGAACACTGAAGCTTTCTTT
.	TRBV12-5	.	TRBJ1-1	CASGLVVGRGDTEAFF	TGTGCTAGTGGTTTGGTTGTAGGGAGGGGGGACACTGAAGCTTTCTTT